This TCR beta chain was sequenced during a study of somatic mutations in cytotoxic T cells in rheumatoid arthritis. Study summary: Before any treatment began, around 30 ml EDTA peripheral blood was collected from patients right after diagnosis. Overall study findings and caveats: Statistically, CD8+ T-cell clonality was not significantly distinct between individuals with rheumatoid arthritis and age-matched healthy controls.

The assay was immunoSEQ multiplex PCR, and TCRdb's table has in-frame clones only and misses some. The sample yields about 10,000 clones, roughly 90% seen once. Germline V gives CDR1 MNHNS, CDR2 SASEGT. With 6 bases clipped from V and 6 bases from J, the junction kept 4 bases outside the gene matches. The CDR3 loop spans 14 amino acids. Positive magnetic bead selection isolated CD4+ and CD8+ cells, and flow cytometry checked purity. This clone was detected once. Its cognate antigen is unknown. The rearrangement uses TRBV6-1 and TRBJ1-6; 8 nucleotides line up with TRBD1. The sequenced sample consisted of CD4+ T cells sorted from blood. The clonotype originates from a woman under 30 with rheumatoid arthritis. The chain's CDR3 is CASRGQGGNSPLHF. Here the CDR3 DNA reads TGTGCCAGCAGAGGACAGGGAGGTAATTCACCCCTCCACTTT.